One and the same sample provided the 17 T cell receptor beta chains below, sequenced in a study of blood T cells in healthy people across ages. PCR was performed a second time for roughly 7 to 11 cycles using a sample-barcoded 5' primer and a J-beta primer mix. TCRdb called the 5' RACE reads again in MiXCR, with one record for every CDR3 protein. This sample has 1.5 million to 2 million distinct CDR3 sequences, with roughly 49% found just once. The sequenced sample was blood. These TCRs come from a woman aged 40 to 55 in good health.

The chain has TRBV4-3 and TRBJ2-5; no clear D gene. The CDR3 length is 14 residues. With 0 bases removed from V and 5 bases from J, the gap between germline ends came to 10 bases. The V gene's germline CDR1 is LGHNA and CDR2 YSLEER. The CDR3 sequence is CASSQDTRKETQYF. The CDR3 DNA follows: TGCGCCAGCAGCCAAGATACCAGGAAGGAGACCCAGTACTTC.

The chain recombines TRBV12-3 or TRBV12-4 with TRBJ2-5; a weak D match, TRBD1 (6 bases). Matching the DNA end better, TRBJ2-1 makes the J call doubtful. The CDR3 runs 16 residues. CDR3 coding DNA: TGTGCCAGCAGTCCCTACGGACAGCTAATACAAGAGACCCAGTTCTTC. Translation: CASSPYGQLIQETQFF.

The V and J genes are TRBV29-1 and TRBJ2-2; D may be TRBD2 (6 bases). The V end lost 7 bases, the J end lost 6 bases, and 12 bases lay between the germline ends. The CDR3 is 12 residues long. Germline CDR1 is SQVTM and CDR2 is ANQGSEA. The CDR3 bases are TGCAGCGCACGAACGGGAGCCGGGGAGCTGTTTTTT. Its translation is CSARTGAGELFF.

There are a few counts of this clonotype. The chain has TRBV29-1 and TRBJ1-5; no reliable D call. The CDR3 contains 12 residues. CDR1 SQVTM and CDR2 ANQGSEA come from the germline V gene. V lost 4 bases to trimming and J lost 4 bases, with 8 bases between them. CDR3 bases: TGCAGCGTTGGAGGGCATAATCAGCCCCAGCATTTT. The encoded protein is CSVGGHNQPQHF.

This clonotype has only a few counts. The chain has TRBV12-3 or TRBV12-4 and TRBJ1-6; TRBD1 matches 7 bases. Trimming removed 8 bases from V and 4 bases from J; junction bases left unmatched: 5. This CDR3 comprises 14 residues. The CDR3 reads CASGPGGYNSPLHF. The CDR3 DNA reads as TGTGCCAGCGGACCAGGGGGGTATAATTCACCCCTCCACTTT.

The chain uses TRBV6-2 or TRBV6-3 and TRBJ2-7; a possible D gene is TRBD1 (8 bases). The germline CDR1 and CDR2 sequences are MNHEY and SVGEGT. CDR3 size: 15 residues. The germline V and J ends were trimmed by 7 bases and 2 bases, with 18 bases remaining between them. In DNA form, the CDR3 reads TGTGCCAGCACTCAGACAGGGGAGGGAACCTACGAGCAGTACTTC. Amino acids: CASTQTGEGTYEQYF.

The V call is TRBV6-2 or TRBV6-3, the J call TRBJ2-3; TRBD1 matches 9 bases. The CDR3 has 15 residues. V shed 6 bases and J 6 bases; nucleotides not matched to a gene: 10. Germline assignment: CDR1 MNHEY and CDR2 SVGEGT. DNA for the CDR3: TGTGCCAGCAGGTACGGACAGGGGTGGAGGGATACGCAGTATTTT. It translates to CASRYGQGWRDTQYF.

The chain uses TRBV7-9 and TRBJ1-2; D remains unclear. The CDR3 contains 13 residues. Trimming cost V 7 bases and J 0 bases, with 9 bases left between them. Germline V gene data show CDR1 as SEHNR and CDR2 as FQNEAQ (reference sequence). The CDR3 DNA follows: TGTGCCAGCACGATGCTTACTAACTATGGCTACACCTTC. Translated: CASTMLTNYGYTF.

This clonotype was detected only a few times. The V and J genes are TRBV4-3 and TRBJ1-1; no clear D gene. Trimming took 1 base from V and 4 from J, leaving 10 bases between them. Germline V gives CDR1 LGHNA, CDR2 YSLEER. This CDR3 spans 14 amino acids. The CDR3 here is CASSQGLPPTEAFF. CDR3 coding DNA: TGCGCCAGCAGCCAAGGGCTACCTCCCACTGAAGCTTTCTTT.

The chain couples TRBV29-1 to TRBJ2-3, with 7 bases aligning to TRBD1. The V segment lost 8 bases and the J segment 0 bases; nucleotides outside the gene matches: 8. This CDR3 has 14 amino acids. Looked up from germline, CDR1 is SQVTM and CDR2 is ANQGSEA. CDR3 amino acids: CSSRTGASTDTQYF. In DNA form, the CDR3 reads TGCAGCTCCAGAACAGGGGCCAGCACAGATACGCAGTATTTT.

The CDR3 sequence is CSARRLAGGPLSYNEQFF. Here the CDR3 DNA reads TGCAGTGCTAGACGGCTAGCGGGGGGGCCCCTCTCCTACAATGAGCAGTTCTTC. V gene TRBV20-1 combines with J gene TRBJ2-1; 12 bases are a match to TRBD2. Trimming removed 2 bases from V and 0 bases from J; junction bases left unmatched: 8. This CDR3 spans 18 amino acids. Germline values: CDR1 DFQATT, CDR2 SNEGSKA (reference sequence).

The V gene is TRBV4-1, the J gene TRBJ2-7; D is ambiguous. Germline V gives CDR1 MGHRA, CDR2 YSYEKL. Deletions cut 1 base from V and 3 bases from J, with 10 bases between. The CDR3 length is 14 residues. CDR3 sequence: CASSQAPVLYEQYF. The CDR3 nucleotides read TGCGCCAGCAGCCAAGCCCCCGTACTCTACGAGCAGTACTTC.

V is TRBV20-1 and J is TRBJ2-4; 8 nucleotides line up with TRBD2. The DNA end is a closer match to TRBJ2-7, so the J assignment may be wrong. The CDR3 loop spans 13 amino acids. CDR1 is DFQATT and CDR2 is SNEGSKA in the germline V gene (reference sequence). The CDR3 nucleotides read TGCAGTGCCGGGGGGGCAGGCGCCTACGAGCAGTACTTC. Its protein product is CSAGGAGAYEQYF.

This clonotype was seen a handful of times. This chain connects TRBV7-2 to TRBJ2-3; possibly TRBD1 for D (5 bases). The CDR3 is made up of 15 amino acids. V lost 1 base and J 2 bases, leaving 10 bases between the germline ends. Looked up from germline, CDR1 is SGHTA and CDR2 is FQGNSA. The CDR3 is CASSLVTGVTDTQYF. The CDR3 DNA sequence: TGTGCCAGCAGCTTAGTTACAGGCGTCACAGATACGCAGTATTTT.

V is TRBV3-1 and J is TRBJ1-1, with TRBD1 as a possible D gene (6 bases). Germline V gives CDR1 LGHDT, CDR2 YNNKEL (reference sequence). This CDR3 comprises 14 residues. Trimming cost V 0 bases and J 11 bases, with 16 bases left between them. DNA of the CDR3: TGTGCCAGCAGCCAAGATCATAAGGGGGAGCGCGCTTTCTTT. The encoded protein is CASSQDHKGERAFF.

The gene calls are TRBV20-1 and TRBJ2-4; a possible D gene is TRBD2 (7 bases). Trimming stripped 3 bases from V and 1 base from J, with 13 bases between. The CDR3 is 15 residues long. Germline V gene data show CDR1 as DFQATT and CDR2 as SNEGSKA (reference sequence). CDR3 protein: CSASGGRLAKNIQYF. In DNA form, the CDR3 reads TGCAGTGCTAGCGGGGGGCGCCTGGCCAAAAACATTCAGTACTTC.

V and J are TRBV20-1 and TRBJ1-2, with 7 nucleotides matching TRBD1. Germline V gives CDR1 DFQATT, CDR2 SNEGSKA (reference sequence). V was pared by 5 bases and J by 2 bases, with 2 bases of the junction left unmatched. The CDR3 has 12 amino acids. CDR3 protein: CSADRENYGYTF. CDR3 DNA: TGCAGTGCTGACAGGGAGAACTATGGCTACACCTTC.